This record concerns one T cell receptor beta chain sequence. What it binds is not known. The data belong to a study of a mutant IDH1 vaccine in newly diagnosed glioma. V gave up 5 bases and J gave up 0 bases; unmatched junction bases: 6. The CDR3 loop spans 16 amino acids. Germline V gene data show CDR1 as LGHNT and CDR2 as FRNRAP. Data came from immunoSEQ multiplex PCR; TCRdb stores just in-frame clones and leaves some out. Of about 56,000 clones listed, about 87% are singletons. Time point meaning: week 23, last vaccination. A single vaccine dose contained 300 ug of mutant IDH1 20-mer peptide, and topical imiquimod was used with it.

V and J are TRBV12-5 and TRBJ2-2; 7 bases map to TRBD1. The clonotype was recovered from a man aged 40-49 years with glioma. Sequencing was performed on PBMCs, taken from a glioma patient whose treatment included an IDH1 peptide vaccine. The CDR3 nucleotides are TGTGCTAGTGGTATCGGGACAGTGGCGAACACCGGGGAGCTGTTTTTT. Protein: CASGIGTVANTGELFF.